The present entry profiles one TCR beta chain with its context. Profiled with immunoSEQ multiplex PCR; TCRdb holds only in-frame clones, not every one. The profile shows about 80,000 clones, under 95% of them singletons. The CDR3 is 15 residues long. Trimming cost V 8 bases and J 5 bases, with 18 bases left between them. Per the germline V gene, CDR1 is LNHDA and CDR2 is SQIVND (reference sequence). This entry is derived from a study of T cell changes during pregnancy in multiple sclerosis. Sequenced material: peripheral blood, taken before pregnancy. The sequence was collected from a female donor with multiple sclerosis, enrolled in a pregnancy study. The rearrangement uses TRBV19 and TRBJ2-2, with D possibly TRBD1 on 5 matching bases. The CDR3 here is CASSLGQGDTGELFF. CDR3 nucleotide sequence: TGTGCCAGTTCTCTCGGGCAGGGTGATACCGGGGAGCTGTTTTTT. The variable domain in full, with the rest retrieved from reference TRBV19 and TRBJ2-2, is DGGITQSPKYLFRKEGQNVTLSCEQNLNHDAMYWYRQDPGQGLRLIYYSQIVNDFQKGDIAEGYSVSREKKESFPLTVTSAQKNPTAFYLCASSLGQGDTGELFFGEGSRLTVL.